A single sample gave rise to the 12 T cell receptor beta chains below, sequenced in a study of beta chain features in type 1 diabetes (dated by TCRdb to the late 2010s). Overall results and qualifications from the work: In all four CD4+ subsets, TCRB CDR3 length was moderately but significantly shorter in type 1 diabetes patients.

These receptors' targets are unknown. Library creation used the immunoSEQ multiplex PCR assay. The High Capacity cDNA Reverse Transcription Kit was used to reverse transcribe all of the isolated RNA, meaning that expressed TCRB transcripts were what got sequenced. Not all clones reach the TCRdb copy of this immuneACCESS table, which keeps in-frame sequences only. Checked studies attribute under half of the gap to unresolved V genes and leave the rest unexplained. Recorded for this sample are just under 150,000 clones; approximately 13% of them occurred a single time. The ten largest account for under 1.5% of the sample. The sample consisted of central memory CD4+ T cells from blood. The source is a man between 18 and 35 years old with type 1 diabetes.

DNA of the CDR3: TGTGCCAGTACCTCGGGACCGGTCCGCACCTATGGCTACACCTTC. Translating gives CASTSGPVRTYGYTF. The V and J genes are TRBV19 and TRBJ1-2, with D possibly TRBD1 on 5 matching bases. The CDR3 spans 15 residues. CDR1 LNHDA and CDR2 SQIVND come from the germline V gene (reference sequence). The V end lost 7 bases, the J end lost 4 bases, and 19 bases lay between the germline ends.

This clone has only a few counts. The V gene is TRBV27, the J gene TRBJ1-1; D may be TRBD1 (6 bases). The CDR3 is 12 amino acids. Germline CDR1 reads MNHEY; CDR2 reads SMNVEV (reference sequence). With 4 bases removed from V and 5 bases from J, the gap between germline ends came to 8 bases. Here the CDR3 reads CASSSTGTEAFF. CDR3 nucleotides: TGTGCCAGCAGTTCAACAGGGACTGAAGCTTTCTTT.

This clone came up a few times. The chain recombines TRBV30 with TRBJ1-6, with TRBD1 matching 8 bases. This CDR3 has 16 residues. CDR1 GTSNPN and CDR2 SVGIG come from the germline V gene (reference sequence). Trimming removed 0 bases from V and 9 bases from J; junction bases left unmatched: 10. The CDR3 DNA sequence: TGTGCCTGGAGTGTACTGAGGACAGGGACTCGTTCACCCCTCCACTTT. Protein product: CAWSVLRTGTRSPLHF.

The rearrangement links TRBV5-1 to TRBJ2-5; 9 bases align to TRBD2. CDR1 and CDR2 (germline): SGHRS, YFSETQ. Losses at the gene ends were 4 bases for V and 1 base for J; bases not matched to a gene: 17. This CDR3 is built from 19 residues. The CDR3, as DNA: TGCGCCAGCAGCCCCGCACCCTTGTCGAGCGGGGGGCCCCAAGAGACCCAGTACTTC. Protein sequence: CASSPAPLSSGGPQETQYF. The variable domain in full, with the rest retrieved from reference TRBV5-1 and TRBJ2-5, is KAGVTQTPRYLIKTRGQQVTLSCSPISGHRSVSWYQQTPGQGLQFLFEYFSETQRNKGNFPGRFSGRQFSNSRSEMNVSTLELGDSALYLCASSPAPLSSGGPQETQYFGPGTRLLVL.

The gene calls are TRBV7-2 and TRBJ1-2; D is undetermined. CDR1 and CDR2 from the germline V gene are SGHTA and FQGNSA. The CDR3 spans 12 residues. Trimming took off 1 base at V and 3 bases at J, with 3 bases between the two ends. The CDR3 nucleotides are TGTGCCAGCAGCTTAGGAGACTATGGCTACACCTTC. Translating it yields CASSLGDYGYTF.

This clone has only a few counts. The V call is TRBV7-9, the J call TRBJ1-1; possible D gene TRBD1, 5 bases. The length of the CDR3 is 15 residues. With 5 bases removed from V and 0 bases from J, the gap between germline ends came to 13 bases. Germline V CDR1 and CDR2: SEHNR, FQNEAQ (reference sequence). CDR3 sequence (DNA): TGTGCCAGCAGCCCAAGGGGCGGTCTGAACACTGAAGCTTTCTTT. Protein product: CASSPRGGLNTEAFF. Looking up the rest from reference TRBV7-9 and TRBJ1-1 gives the full variable domain: DTGVSQNPRHKITKRGQNVTFRCDPISEHNRLYWYRQTLGQGPEFLTYFQNEAQLEKSRLLSDRFSAERPKGSFSTLEIQRTEQGDSAMYLCASSPRGGLNTEAFFGQGTRLTVV.

The chain recombines TRBV7-9 with TRBJ2-7; D possibly matches TRBD1 or TRBD2 (5 bases each). Germline CDR1 SEHNR, CDR2 FQNEAQ (reference sequence). CDR3 length: 14 residues. Deletions cut 6 bases from V and 0 bases from J, with 12 bases between. The CDR3 sequence: CASRGRLSSYEQYF. CDR3 nucleotide sequence: TGTGCCAGCAGGGGACGGTTGAGCTCCTACGAGCAGTACTTC. Complete variable domain (other parts from reference TRBV7-9 and TRBJ2-7): DTGVSQNPRHKITKRGQNVTFRCDPISEHNRLYWYRQTLGQGPEFLTYFQNEAQLEKSRLLSDRFSAERPKGSFSTLEIQRTEQGDSAMYLCASRGRLSSYEQYFGPGTRLTVT.

The gene calls are TRBV6-5 and TRBJ1-6; 9 nucleotides match TRBD1. Germline CDR1 is MNHEY and CDR2 is SVGAGI. The V gene end was trimmed by 4 bases and the J gene end by 7 bases; junction bases not matched to a gene: 2. CDR3 length equals 14 residues. CDR3 loop: CASSSGQGNSPLHF. The CDR3 nucleotides are TGTGCCAGCAGTTCGGGACAGGGAAATTCACCCCTCCACTTT.

The V gene is TRBV7-6, the J gene TRBJ1-5, with a weak D call TRBD1 (5 bases). CDR1 SGHVS and CDR2 FNYEAQ come from the germline V gene. The CDR3 loop spans 14 amino acids. V lost 5 bases to trimming and J lost 6 bases, with 14 bases between them. CDR3: CASSPDGGGQPQHF. CDR3 DNA: TGTGCCAGCAGCCCTGACGGGGGAGGTCAGCCCCAGCATTTT.

This clone has a handful of counts. The V call is TRBV5-1, the J call TRBJ2-1, with 9 bases matching TRBD1. The germline V gene encodes CDR1 SGHRS and CDR2 YFSETQ. This CDR3 region has 13 residues. With 5 bases clipped from V and 7 bases from J, the junction kept 4 bases outside the gene matches. The CDR3 region has the DNA TGCGCCAGCAGAAGGACAGGGGAGAATGAGCAGTTCTTC. Translation gives CASRRTGENEQFF.

The V gene is TRBV30, the J gene TRBJ1-1; D possibly corresponds to TRBD1 (6 bases). This CDR3 has 14 residues. V shed 2 bases and J shed 10 bases, with 20 bases lying between them. CDR1 and CDR2 (germline): GTSNPN, SVGIG (reference sequence). The CDR3 protein is CAWSPNHRVGAAFF. CDR3 coding DNA: TGTGCCTGGAGTCCCAATCACAGGGTCGGGGCAGCTTTCTTT.

The table lists this clone with a few counts. This sequence joins TRBV27 and TRBJ1-2, with 7 bases aligning to TRBD1. The CDR3 is 14 residues long. Germline V CDR1 and CDR2: MNHEY, SMNVEV (reference sequence). V trimming: 11 bases; J trimming: 3 bases; junction bases outside the gene matches: 12. CDR3: CAVRRQGMDYGYTF. The CDR3 nucleotides are TGTGCCGTTAGACGACAGGGAATGGACTATGGCTACACCTTC.